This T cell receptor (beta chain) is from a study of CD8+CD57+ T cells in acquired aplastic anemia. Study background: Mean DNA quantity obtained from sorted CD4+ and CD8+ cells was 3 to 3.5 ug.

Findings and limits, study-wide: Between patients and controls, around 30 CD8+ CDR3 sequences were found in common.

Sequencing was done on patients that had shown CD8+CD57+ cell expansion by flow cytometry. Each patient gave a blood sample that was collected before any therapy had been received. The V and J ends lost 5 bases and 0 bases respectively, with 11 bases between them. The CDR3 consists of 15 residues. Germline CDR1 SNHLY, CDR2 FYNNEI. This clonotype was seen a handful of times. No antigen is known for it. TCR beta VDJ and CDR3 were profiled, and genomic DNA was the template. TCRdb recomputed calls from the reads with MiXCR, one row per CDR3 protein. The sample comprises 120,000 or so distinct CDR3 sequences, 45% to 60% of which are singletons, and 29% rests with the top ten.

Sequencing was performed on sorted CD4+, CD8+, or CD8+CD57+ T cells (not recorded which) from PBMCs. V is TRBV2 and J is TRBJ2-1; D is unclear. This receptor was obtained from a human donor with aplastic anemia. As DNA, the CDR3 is TGTGCCAGCAGTCGGGTACGGATCTCCTACAATGAGCAGTTCTTC. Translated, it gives CASSRVRISYNEQFF.